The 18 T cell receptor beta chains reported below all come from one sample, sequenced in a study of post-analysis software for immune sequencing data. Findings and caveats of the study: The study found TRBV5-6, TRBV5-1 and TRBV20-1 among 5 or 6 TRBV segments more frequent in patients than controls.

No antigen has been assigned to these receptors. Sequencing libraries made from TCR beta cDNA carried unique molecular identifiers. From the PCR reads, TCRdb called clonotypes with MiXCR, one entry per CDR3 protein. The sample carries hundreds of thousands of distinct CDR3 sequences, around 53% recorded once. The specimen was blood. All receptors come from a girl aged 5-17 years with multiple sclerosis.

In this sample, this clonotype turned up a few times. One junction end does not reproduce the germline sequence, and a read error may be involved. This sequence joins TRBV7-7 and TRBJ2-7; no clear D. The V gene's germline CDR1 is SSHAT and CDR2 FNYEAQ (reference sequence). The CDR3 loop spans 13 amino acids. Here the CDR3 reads CASSLSDGYEQYF. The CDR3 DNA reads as TGTGCTAGCAGCCTCTCCGACGGTTACGAGCAGTACTTC. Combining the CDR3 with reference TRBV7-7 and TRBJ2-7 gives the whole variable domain GAGVSQSPRYKVTKRGQDVTLRCDPISSHATLYWYQQALGQGPEFLTYFNYEAQPDKSGLPSDRFSAERPEGSISTLTIQRTEQRDSAMYRCASSLSDGYEQYFGPGTRLTVT.

CDR3 residues: CASSGRGNRYSSYNEQFF. The DNA of the CDR3 is TGTGCCAGCAGTGGGCGGGGGAACAGGTACAGCTCCTACAATGAGCAGTTCTTC. The chain has TRBV2 and TRBJ2-1; the match to TRBD2 covers 7 bases. This CDR3 spans 18 amino acids. Germline V CDR1 and CDR2: SNHLY, FYNNEI. J lost 0 bases, V lost 4 bases, and 12 bases had no gene match.

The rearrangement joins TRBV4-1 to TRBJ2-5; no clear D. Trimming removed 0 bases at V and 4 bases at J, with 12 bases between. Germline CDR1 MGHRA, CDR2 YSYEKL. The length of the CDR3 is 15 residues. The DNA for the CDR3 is TGCGCCAGCAGCCAAGAACCCGAGGAGAGAGAGACCCAGTACTTC. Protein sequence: CASSQEPEERETQYF.

In DNA, the CDR3 is TGTGCCAGCAGTTACCACCCCCGGACAGGGGATAGCAATCAGCCCCAGCATTTT. Its protein is CASSYHPRTGDSNQPQHF. The chain links TRBV12-3 or TRBV12-4 to TRBJ1-5; 9 bases line up with TRBD1. There are 18 residues in the CDR3. V dropped 4 bases and J dropped 0; count of bases not matched to a gene: 10.

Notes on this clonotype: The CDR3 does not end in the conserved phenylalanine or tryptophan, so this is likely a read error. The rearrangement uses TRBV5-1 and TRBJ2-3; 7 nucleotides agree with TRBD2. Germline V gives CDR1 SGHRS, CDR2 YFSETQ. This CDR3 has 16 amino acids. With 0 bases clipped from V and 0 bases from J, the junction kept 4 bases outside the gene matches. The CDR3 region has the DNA TGCGCCAGCAGCTTGGAGGCGGGAGCTAGCACAGATACGCAGTATGTT. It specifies CASSLEAGASTDTQYV.

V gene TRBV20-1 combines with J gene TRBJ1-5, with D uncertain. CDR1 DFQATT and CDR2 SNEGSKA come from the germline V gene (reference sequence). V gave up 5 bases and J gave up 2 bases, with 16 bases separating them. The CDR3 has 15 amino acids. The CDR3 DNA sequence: TGCAGTGCTTCAAAGGCCCGCGAGGGCAATCAGCCCCAGCATTTT. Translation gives CSASKAREGNQPQHF.

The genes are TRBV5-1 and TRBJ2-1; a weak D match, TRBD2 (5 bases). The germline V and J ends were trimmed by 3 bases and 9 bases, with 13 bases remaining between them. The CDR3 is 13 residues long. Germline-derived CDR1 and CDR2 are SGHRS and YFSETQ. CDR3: CASSSLEGIEQFF. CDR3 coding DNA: TGCGCCAGCAGCTCTCTAGAGGGCATTGAGCAGTTCTTC.

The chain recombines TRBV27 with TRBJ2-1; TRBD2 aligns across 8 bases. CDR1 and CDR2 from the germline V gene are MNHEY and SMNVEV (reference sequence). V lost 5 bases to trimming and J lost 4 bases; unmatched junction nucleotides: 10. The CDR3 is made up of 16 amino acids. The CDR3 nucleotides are TGTGCCAGCAGTCCTCAGTTAGCGGGGACTTACAATGAGCAGTTCTTC. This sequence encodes CASSPQLAGTYNEQFF.

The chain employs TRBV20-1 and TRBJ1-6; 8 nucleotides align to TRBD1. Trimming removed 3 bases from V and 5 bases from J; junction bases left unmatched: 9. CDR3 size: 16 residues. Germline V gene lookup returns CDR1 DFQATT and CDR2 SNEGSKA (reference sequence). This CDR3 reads CSARDPGQGNNSPLHF. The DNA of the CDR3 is TGCAGTGCTAGGGATCCCGGACAGGGCAATAATTCACCCCTCCACTTT.

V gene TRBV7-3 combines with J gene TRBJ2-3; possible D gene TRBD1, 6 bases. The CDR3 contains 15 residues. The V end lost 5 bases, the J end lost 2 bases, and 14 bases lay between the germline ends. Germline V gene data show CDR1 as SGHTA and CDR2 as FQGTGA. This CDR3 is CASSTIRGDTDTQYF. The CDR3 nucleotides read TGTGCCAGCAGCACAATCAGGGGAGACACAGATACGCAGTATTTT.

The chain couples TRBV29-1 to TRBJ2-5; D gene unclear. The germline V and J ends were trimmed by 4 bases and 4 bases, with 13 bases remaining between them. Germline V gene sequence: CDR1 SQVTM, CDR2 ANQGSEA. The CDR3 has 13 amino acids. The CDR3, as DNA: TGCAGCGTTGGGTCAGTTATGGGAGAGACCCAGTACTTC. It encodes CSVGSVMGETQYF.

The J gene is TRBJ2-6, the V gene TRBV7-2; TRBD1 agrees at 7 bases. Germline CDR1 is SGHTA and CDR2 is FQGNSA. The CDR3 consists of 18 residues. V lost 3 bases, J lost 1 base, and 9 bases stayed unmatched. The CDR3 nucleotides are TGTGCCAGCAGCTTGTACGGGGACAGTTGGTCTGGGGCCAACGTCCTGACTTTC. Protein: CASSLYGDSWSGANVLTF. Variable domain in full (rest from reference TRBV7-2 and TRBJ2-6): GAGVSQSPSNKVTEKGKDVELRCDPISGHTALYWYRQSLGQGLEFLIYFQGNSAPDKSGLPSDRFSAERTGGSVSTLTIQRTQQEDSAVYLCASSLYGDSWSGANVLTFGAGSRLTVL.

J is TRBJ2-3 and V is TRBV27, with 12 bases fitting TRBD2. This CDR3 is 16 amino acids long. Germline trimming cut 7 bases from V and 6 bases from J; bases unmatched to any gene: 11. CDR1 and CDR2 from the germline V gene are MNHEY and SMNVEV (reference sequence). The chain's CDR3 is CASNGLAGTGLDTQYF. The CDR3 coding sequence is TGTGCCAGCAATGGACTAGCGGGAACGGGATTGGATACGCAGTATTTT.

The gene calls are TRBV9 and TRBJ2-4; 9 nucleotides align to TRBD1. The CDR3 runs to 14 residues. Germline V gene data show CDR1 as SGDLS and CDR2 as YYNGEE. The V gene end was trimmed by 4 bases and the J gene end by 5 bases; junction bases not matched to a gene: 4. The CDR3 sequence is CASSPRDRENIQYF. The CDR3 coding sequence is TGTGCCAGCAGCCCCCGGGACAGGGAAAACATTCAGTACTTC.

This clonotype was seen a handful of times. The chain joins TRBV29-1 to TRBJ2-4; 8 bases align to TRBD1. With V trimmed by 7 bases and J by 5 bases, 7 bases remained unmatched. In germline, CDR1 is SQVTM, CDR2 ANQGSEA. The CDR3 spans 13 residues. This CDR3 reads CSGIPGQENIQYF. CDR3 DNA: TGCAGCGGCATACCGGGACAGGAAAACATTCAGTACTTC.

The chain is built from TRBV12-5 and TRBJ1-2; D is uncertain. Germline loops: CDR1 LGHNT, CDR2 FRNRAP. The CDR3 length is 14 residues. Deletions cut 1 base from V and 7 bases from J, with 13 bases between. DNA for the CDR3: TGTGCTAGTGGTTTGGGCCTAGGGAAGGGTGGCTACACCTTC. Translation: CASGLGLGKGGYTF.

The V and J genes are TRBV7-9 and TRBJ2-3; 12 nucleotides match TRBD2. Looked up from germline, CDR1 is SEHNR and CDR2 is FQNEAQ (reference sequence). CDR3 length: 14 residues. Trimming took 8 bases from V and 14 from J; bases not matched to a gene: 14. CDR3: CASSPGLAGERRYF. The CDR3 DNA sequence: TGTGCCAGCTCTCCGGGACTAGCGGGCGAACGAAGGTATTTT. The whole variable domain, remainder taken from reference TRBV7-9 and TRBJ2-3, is DTGVSQNPRHKITKRGQNVTFRCDPISEHNRLYWYRQTLGQGPEFLTYFQNEAQLEKSRLLSDRFSAERPKGSFSTLEIQRTEQGDSAMYLCASSPGLAGERRYFGPGTRLTVL.

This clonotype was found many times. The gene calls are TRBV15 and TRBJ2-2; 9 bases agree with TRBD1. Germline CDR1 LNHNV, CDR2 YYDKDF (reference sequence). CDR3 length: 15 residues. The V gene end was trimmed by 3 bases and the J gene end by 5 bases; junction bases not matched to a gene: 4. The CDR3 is CATSSRTGETGELFF. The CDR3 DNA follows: TGTGCCACCAGCAGTAGGACAGGGGAAACCGGGGAGCTGTTTTTT.